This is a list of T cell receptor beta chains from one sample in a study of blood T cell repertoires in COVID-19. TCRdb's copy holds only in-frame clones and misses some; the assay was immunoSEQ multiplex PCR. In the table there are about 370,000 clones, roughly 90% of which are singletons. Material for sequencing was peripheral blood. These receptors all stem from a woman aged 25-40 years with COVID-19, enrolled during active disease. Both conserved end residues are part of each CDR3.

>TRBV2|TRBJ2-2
CASGISGANTGELFF
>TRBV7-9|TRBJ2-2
CASSLVGPGELFF
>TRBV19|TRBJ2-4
CASSRLGVQAKNIQYF
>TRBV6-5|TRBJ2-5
CASSRNRGETQYF
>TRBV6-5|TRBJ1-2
CASSTNRNSNYGYTF
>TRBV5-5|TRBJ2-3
CASSLGMGAGRLTDTQYF
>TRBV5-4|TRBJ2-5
CASRSGGETQYF
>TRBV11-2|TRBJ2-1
CASSLGGPSYNEQFF
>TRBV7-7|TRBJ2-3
CGSSLGPLRRKSMSTDTQYF
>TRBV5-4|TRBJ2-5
CASSEYRGSQETQYF
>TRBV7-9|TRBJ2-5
CASSLGDRYQETQYF
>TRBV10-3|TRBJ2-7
CAISEYRDPGTYEQYF
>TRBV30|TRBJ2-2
CAWKPRGGTGELFF
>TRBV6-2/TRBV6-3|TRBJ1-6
CASSYNLGLTSSYNSPLHF
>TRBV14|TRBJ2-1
CASSPLQEIGSPYNEQFF
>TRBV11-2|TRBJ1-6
CASSLELTGIGSPLHF
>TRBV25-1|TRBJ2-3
CASSESSGVTDTQYF
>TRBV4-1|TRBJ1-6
CASSQDPQGLNSPLHF
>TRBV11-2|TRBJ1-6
CASSLGGGRSSPLHF
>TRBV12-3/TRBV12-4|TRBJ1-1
CASSLKGFTEAFF
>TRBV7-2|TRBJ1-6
CASSMRQSPSSYNSPLHF
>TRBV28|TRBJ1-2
CASSLNTGIGSGYTF
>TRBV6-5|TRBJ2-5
CASSYFPEETQYF
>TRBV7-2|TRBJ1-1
CASSGRVTARNTEAFF
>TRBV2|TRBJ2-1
CAISADREYNEQFF
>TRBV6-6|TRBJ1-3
CASSIRDRVSTIYF
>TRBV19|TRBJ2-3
CASSIDGRGFTDTQYF
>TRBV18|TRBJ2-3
CASSPRDSSTDTQYF
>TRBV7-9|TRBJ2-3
CASSLSLTGGRDTQYF
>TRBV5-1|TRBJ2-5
CASSLVPFSASETQYF
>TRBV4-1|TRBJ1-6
CASSQIQGSNSPLHF
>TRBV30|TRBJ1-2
CAWSVLAASGYTF
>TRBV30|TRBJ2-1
CAWSRGRVIYNEQFF
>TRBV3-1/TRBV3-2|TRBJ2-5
CASSQLGGRTQYF
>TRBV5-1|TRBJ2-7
CASSEAGASYEQYF
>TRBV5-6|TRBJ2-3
CASSLAQRSTDTQYF
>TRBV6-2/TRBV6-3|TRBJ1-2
CASSYPTREGGYTF
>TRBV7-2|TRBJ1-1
CASSWVGGNTEAFF
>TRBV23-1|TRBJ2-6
CASSQPGRQGPGANVLTF
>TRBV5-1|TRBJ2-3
CASSLLNRGTDTQYF
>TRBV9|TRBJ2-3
CASSVAGTDTQYF
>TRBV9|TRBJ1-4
CASSTHPGGVNEKLFF
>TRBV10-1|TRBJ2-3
CASSEGTSGRATDTQYF
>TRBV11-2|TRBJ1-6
CASSSLGAGFDNSPLHF
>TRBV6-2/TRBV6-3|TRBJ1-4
CASSRQGKLFF
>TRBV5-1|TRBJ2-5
CASSNGQGQETQYF
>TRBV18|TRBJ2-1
CASSPGQYSYNEQFF
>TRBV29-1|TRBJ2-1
CSFCAGGPPYNEQFF
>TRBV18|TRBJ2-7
CASSLSSGGPYEQYF
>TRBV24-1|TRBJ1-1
CATSDGDTPEAFF
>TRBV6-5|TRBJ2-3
CASSLIGGADTQYF
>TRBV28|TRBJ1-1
CASSSPGQILNTEAFF
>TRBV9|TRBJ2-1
CASSPRPSGGRDNEQFF
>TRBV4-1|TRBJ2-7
CASSQLLQGAGEQYF
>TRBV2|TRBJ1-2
CASRWGLYGYTF